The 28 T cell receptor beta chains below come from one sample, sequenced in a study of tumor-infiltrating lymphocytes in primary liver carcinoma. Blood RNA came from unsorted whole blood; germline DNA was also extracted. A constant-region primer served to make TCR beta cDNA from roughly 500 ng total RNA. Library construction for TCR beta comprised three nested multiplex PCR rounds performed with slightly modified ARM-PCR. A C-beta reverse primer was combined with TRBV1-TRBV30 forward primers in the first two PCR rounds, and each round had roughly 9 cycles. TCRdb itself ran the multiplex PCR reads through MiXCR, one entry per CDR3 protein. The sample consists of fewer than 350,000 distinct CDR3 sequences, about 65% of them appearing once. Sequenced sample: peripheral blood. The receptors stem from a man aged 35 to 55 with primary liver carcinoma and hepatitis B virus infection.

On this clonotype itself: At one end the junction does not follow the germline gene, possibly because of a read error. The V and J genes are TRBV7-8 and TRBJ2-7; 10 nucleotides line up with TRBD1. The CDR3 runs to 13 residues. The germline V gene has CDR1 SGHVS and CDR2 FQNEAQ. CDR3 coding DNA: TGTGCCAGCAGGGACAGGGGGGGCTACGAGCACTACTTC. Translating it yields CASRDRGGYEHYF.

The CDR3 sequence: CSASPRFYEQYF. The CDR3, as DNA: TGCAGTGCTAGTCCCAGATTCTACGAGCAGTACTTC. The rearrangement links TRBV20-1 to TRBJ2-7; D is ambiguous. The CDR3 has 12 amino acids. The V gene's germline CDR1 is DFQATT and CDR2 SNEGSKA (reference sequence). The germline V and J ends were trimmed by 3 bases and 3 bases, with 9 bases remaining between them.

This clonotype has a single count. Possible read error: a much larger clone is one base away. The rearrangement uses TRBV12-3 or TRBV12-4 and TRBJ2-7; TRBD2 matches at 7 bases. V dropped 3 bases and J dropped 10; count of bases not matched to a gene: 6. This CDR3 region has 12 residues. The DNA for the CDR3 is TGTGCCAGCAGTTTTTCTAGCGGAGACCAGTACTTC. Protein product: CASSFSSGDQYF.

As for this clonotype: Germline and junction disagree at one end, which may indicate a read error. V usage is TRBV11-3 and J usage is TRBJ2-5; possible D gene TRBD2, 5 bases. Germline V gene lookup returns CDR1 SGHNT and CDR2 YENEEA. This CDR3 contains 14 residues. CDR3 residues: CASSLGSERETQYF. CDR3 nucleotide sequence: TGTGCCAGCAGCTTAGGGTCCGAGAGGGAGACTCAGTACTTC.

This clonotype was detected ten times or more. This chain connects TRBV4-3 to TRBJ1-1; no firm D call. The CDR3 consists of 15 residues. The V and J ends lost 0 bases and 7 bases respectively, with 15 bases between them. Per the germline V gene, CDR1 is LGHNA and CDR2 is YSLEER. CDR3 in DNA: TGCGCCAGCAGCCAAGATCTGGAAGGAGACGATGAAGCTTTCTTT. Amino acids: CASSQDLEGDDEAFF.

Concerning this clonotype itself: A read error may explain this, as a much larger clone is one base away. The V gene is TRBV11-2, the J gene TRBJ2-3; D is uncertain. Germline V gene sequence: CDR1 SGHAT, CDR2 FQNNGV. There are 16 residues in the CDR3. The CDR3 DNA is TGTGCCAGCGGCTTAGTGACTGGGATTAGCACAGATATGCAGTATTTT. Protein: CASGLVTGISTDMQYF.

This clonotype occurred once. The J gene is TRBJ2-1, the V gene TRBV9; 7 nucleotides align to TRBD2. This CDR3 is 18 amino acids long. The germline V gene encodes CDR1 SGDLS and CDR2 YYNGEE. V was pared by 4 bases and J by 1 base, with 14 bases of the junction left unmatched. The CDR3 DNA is TGTGCCAGCAGCTCTAGCAGACTAGCAGGAGAGTCCTACAATGAGCAGTTCTTC. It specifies CASSSSRLAGESYNEQFF.

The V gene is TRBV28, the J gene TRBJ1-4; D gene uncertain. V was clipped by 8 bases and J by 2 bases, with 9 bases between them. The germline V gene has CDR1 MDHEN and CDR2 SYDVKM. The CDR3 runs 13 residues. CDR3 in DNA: TGTGCCAGCCGGCACTGGACTAATGAAAAACTGTTTTTT. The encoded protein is CASRHWTNEKLFF.

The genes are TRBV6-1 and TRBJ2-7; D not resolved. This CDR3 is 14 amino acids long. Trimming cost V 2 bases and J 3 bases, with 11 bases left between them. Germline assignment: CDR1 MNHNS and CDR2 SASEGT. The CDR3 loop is CASSEYVGFYEQYF. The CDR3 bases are TGTGCCAGCAGTGAATATGTCGGCTTCTACGAGCAGTACTTC.

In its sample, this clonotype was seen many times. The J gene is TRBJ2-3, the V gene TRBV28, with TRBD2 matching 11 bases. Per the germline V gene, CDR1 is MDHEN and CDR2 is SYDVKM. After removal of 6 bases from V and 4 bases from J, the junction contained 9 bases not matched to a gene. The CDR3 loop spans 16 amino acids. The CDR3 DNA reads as TGTGCCAGCAGGGACCATCTAGCGGGAGGCGCAGATACGCAGTATTTT. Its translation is CASRDHLAGGADTQYF.

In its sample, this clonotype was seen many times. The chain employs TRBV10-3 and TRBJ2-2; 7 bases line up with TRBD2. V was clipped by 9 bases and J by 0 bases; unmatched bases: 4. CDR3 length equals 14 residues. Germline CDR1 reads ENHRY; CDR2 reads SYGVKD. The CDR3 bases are TGTGCCATATCTAGCGGAGCGAACACCGGGGAGCTGTTTTTT. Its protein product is CAISSGANTGELFF.

The CDR3 DNA sequence: TGTGCCAGCAGCTTCATGAGGACTAGCGGGATCTACAATGAGCAGTTCTTC. This codes for CASSFMRTSGIYNEQFF. The genes are TRBV6-2 or TRBV6-3 and TRBJ2-1, with 12 bases identical to TRBD2. The V gene's germline CDR1 is MNHEY and CDR2 SVGEGT. J was trimmed by 3 bases and V by 6 bases; bases with no gene match: 9. The CDR3 sequence is 17 residues long.

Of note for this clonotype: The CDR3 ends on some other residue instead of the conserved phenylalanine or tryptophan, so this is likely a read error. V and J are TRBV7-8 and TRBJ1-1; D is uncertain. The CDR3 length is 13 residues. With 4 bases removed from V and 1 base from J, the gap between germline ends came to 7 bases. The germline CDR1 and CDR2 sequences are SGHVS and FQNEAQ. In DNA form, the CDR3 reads TGTGCCAGCAGCTACCAGGAGAACACTGAAGCTTTCCTT. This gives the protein CASSYQENTEAFL.

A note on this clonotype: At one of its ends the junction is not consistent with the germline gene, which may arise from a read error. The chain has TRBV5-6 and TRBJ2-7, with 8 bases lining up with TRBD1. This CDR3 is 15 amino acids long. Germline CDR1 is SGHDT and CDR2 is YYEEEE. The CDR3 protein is CANSGGTGPSYEQYF. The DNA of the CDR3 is TGTGCCAACAGCGGAGGGACAGGCCCCTCCTACGAGCAGTACTTC.

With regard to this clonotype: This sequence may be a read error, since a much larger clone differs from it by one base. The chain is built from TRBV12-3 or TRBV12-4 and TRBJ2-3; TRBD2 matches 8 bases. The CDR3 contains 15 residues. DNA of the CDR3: TGTGCCAGCTGCTTCTCGAGCGGGGGCACAGATACGCGGTATTTT. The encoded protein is CASCFSSGGTDTRYF.

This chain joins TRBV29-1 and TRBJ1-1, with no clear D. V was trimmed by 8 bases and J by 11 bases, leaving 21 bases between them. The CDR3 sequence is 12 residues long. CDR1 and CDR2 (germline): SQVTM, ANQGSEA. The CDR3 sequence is CSTDPSSSEAFF. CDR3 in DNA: TGCAGCACTGACCCGAGTTCAAGTGAGGCTTTCTTT.

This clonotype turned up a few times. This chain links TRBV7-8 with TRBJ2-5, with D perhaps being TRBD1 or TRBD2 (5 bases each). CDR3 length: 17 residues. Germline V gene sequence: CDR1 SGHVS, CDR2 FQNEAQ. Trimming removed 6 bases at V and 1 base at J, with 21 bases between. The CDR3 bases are TGTGCCAGCAGTCTACGTTTGCGAGGGGTAGGCCAAGAGACCCAGTACTTC. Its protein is CASSLRLRGVGQETQYF.

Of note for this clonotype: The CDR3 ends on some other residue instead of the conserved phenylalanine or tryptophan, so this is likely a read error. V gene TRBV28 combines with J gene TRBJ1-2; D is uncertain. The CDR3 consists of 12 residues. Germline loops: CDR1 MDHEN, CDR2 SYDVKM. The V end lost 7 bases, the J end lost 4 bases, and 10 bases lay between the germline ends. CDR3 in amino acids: CASITGTYGYTS. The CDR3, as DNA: TGTGCCAGCATTACTGGTACCTATGGCTACACCTCC.

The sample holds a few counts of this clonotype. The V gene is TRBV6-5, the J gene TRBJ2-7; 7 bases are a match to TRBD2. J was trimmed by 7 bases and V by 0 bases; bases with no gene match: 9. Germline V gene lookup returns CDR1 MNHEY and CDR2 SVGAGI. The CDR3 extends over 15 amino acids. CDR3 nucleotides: TGTGCCAGCAGTTACTCTCTAGCGGAGGGCTGGGAGCAGTACTTC. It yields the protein CASSYSLAEGWEQYF.

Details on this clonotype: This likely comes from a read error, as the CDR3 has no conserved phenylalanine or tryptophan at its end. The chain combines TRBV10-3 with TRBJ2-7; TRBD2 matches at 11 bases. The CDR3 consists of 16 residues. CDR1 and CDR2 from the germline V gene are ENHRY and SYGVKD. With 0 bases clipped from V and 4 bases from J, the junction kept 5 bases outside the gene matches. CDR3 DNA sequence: TGTGCCATCAGTGAGTCCCATTCTAGCGGGAGGTACGAGCAGTACTTA. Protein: CAISESHSSGRYEQYL.

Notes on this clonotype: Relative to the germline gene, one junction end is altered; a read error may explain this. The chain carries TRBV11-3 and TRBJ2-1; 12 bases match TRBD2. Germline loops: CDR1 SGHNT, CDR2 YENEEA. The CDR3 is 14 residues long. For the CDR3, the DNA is TGTGTCAGCAGCCCGACTAGCGGGAGCTATGAGCAGTTCTTC. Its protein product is CVSSPTSGSYEQFF.

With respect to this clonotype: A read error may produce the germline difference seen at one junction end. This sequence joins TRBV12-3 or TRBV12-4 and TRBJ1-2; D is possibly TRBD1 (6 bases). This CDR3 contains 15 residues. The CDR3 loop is CAGSFGPPPGDGYTF. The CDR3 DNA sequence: TGTGCCGGCAGTTTCGGGCCTCCTCCAGGGGATGGCTACACCTTC.

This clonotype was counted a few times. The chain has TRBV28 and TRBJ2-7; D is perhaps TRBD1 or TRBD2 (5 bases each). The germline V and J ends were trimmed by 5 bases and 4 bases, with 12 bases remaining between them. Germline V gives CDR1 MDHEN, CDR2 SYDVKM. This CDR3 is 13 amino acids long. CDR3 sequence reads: CASSGGRAYEQYF. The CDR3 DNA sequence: TGTGCCAGCAGTGGGGGAAGGGCTTACGAGCAGTACTTC.

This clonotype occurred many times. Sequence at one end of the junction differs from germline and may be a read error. CDR3 DNA sequence: TGTGCCAGCAGCAGCGGGACCTGGAAGGGTGACTTC. Amino acids: CASSSGTWKGDF. This chain connects TRBV5-6 to TRBJ2-1; 7 bases are a match to TRBD2. The V gene's germline CDR1 is SGHDT and CDR2 YYEEEE. The CDR3 is 12 amino acids.

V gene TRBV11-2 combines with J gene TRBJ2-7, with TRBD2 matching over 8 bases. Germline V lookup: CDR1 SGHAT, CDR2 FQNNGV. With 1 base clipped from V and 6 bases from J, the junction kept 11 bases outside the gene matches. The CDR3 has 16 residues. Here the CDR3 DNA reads TGTGCCAGCAGCTTAGTACTAGCGGTGATGGTTCGCGAGCAGTACTTC. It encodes CASSLVLAVMVREQYF.

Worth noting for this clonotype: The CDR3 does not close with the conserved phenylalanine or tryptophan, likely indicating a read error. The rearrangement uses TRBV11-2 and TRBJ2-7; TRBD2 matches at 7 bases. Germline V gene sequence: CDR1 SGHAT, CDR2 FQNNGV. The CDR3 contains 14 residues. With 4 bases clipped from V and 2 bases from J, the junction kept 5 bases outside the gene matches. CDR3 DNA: TGTGCCAGCAGCTCCTCGGGAGGCCCCTACGAGCAGTACCTC. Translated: CASSSSGGPYEQYL.

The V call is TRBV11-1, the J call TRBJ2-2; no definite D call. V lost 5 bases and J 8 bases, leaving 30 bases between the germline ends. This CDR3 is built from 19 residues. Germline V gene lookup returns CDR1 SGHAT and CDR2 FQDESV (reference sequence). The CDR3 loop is CASSPENPGVDGNIGELFF. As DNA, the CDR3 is TGTGCCAGCAGCCCCGAGAACCCTGGGGTAGATGGGAACATAGGGGAGCTGTTTTTT.

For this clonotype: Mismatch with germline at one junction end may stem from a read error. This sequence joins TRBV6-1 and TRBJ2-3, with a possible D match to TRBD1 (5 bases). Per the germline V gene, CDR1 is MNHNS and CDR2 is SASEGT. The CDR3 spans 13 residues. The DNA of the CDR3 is TGTGCCAGCGTTACAGCTTACACAGGTACGCAGTATTTT. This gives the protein CASVTAYTGTQYF.